The 27 T cell receptor beta chains listed next were all sequenced from one sample in a study of metastatic and nonmetastatic thyroid tumors. All patients were treatment-naive before thyroid surgery. With MiXCR, TCRdb called clones anew from the PCR reads. The sample shows roughly 72,000 clones, more than 15% of them seen only once. The sample comprised blood. Source of these receptors: a female donor with papillary thyroid cancer or a benign thyroid nodule (not recorded which). Some clones in this sample may be carry-over from other donors' samples.

In this sample, this clone turned up many times. The chain has TRBV20-1 and TRBJ2-7; D might be TRBD1 or TRBD2, each matching 5 bases. This CDR3 has 13 residues. Germline V gene data show CDR1 as DFQATT and CDR2 as SNEGSKA (reference sequence). V lost 4 bases and J lost 2, with 12 bases in between. The CDR3 nucleotides read TGCAGTGCTACTGGGACGGGAACCTACGAGCAGTACTTC. It yields the protein CSATGTGTYEQYF.

The genes are TRBV11-2 and TRBJ2-2; 14 nucleotides align to TRBD2. The V gene end was trimmed by 6 bases and the J gene end by 2 bases; junction bases not matched to a gene: 11. From germline, CDR1 is SGHAT and CDR2 FQNNGV. The CDR3 runs to 19 residues. The CDR3 sequence: CASRWGPGTSGRNTGELFF. The DNA for the CDR3 is TGTGCCAGCAGATGGGGACCTGGGACTAGCGGGAGAAACACCGGGGAGCTGTTTTTT.

This clone occurred a few times. One base away lies a much larger clone, so this may be a sequencing read error. The same CDR3 can be traced to other DNA sequences in this sample. The V gene is TRBV9, the J gene TRBJ1-6, with 7 bases fitting TRBD1. This CDR3 is 15 amino acids long. Looked up from germline, CDR1 is SGDLS and CDR2 is YYNGEE. The CDR3 here is CASSVGDRDNSPLHF. The CDR3 nucleotides are TGTGCCAGCAGCGTAGGAGACAGGGATAACTCACCCCTCCACTTT. Drawing the rest from reference TRBV9 and TRBJ1-6, the complete variable domain is DSGVTQTPKHLITATGQRVTLRCSPRSGDLSVYWYQQSLDQGLQFLIQYYNGEERAKGNILERFSAQQFPDLHSELNLSSLELGDSALYFCASSVGDRDNSPLHFGNGTRLTVT.

This clone was seen many times. The J gene is TRBJ2-1, the V gene TRBV20-1; TRBD2 matches 15 bases. CDR1 is DFQATT and CDR2 is SNEGSKA in the germline V gene (reference sequence). V lost 6 bases, J lost 7 bases, and 7 bases stayed unmatched. This CDR3 region has 15 residues. The CDR3 coding sequence is TGCAGTGCCCCCCTCGGGACTAGCGGGAGGAATGAGCAGTTCTTC. Amino acids: CSAPLGTSGRNEQFF.

In its sample, this clone was seen many times. This rearrangement joins TRBV11-2 to TRBJ2-3; D gene ambiguous. V lost 2 bases and J lost 2, with 11 bases in between. The CDR3 extends over 15 amino acids. Germline V gene lookup returns CDR1 SGHAT and CDR2 FQNNGV. The CDR3 sequence: CASSLWGRPTDTQYF. CDR3 nucleotides: TGTGCCAGCAGCTTATGGGGTAGACCCACAGATACGCAGTATTTT. Full variable domain (remainder filled in from reference TRBV11-2 and TRBJ2-3): EAGVAQSPRYKIIEKRQSVAFWCNPISGHATLYWYQQILGQGPKLLIQFQNNGVVDDSQLPKDRFSAERLKGVDSTLKIQPAKLEDSAVYLCASSLWGRPTDTQYFGPGTRLTVL.

This clone has at least ten counts. The gene calls are TRBV13 and TRBJ1-1, with no clear D. The CDR3 covers 12 residues. Germline V lookup: CDR1 PRHDT, CDR2 FYEKMQ (reference sequence). Trimming pared 5 bases from V and 6 bases from J, leaving 10 bases between. The CDR3 DNA sequence: TGTGCCAGCAGCCCCCGGCAAGCTGAAGCTTTCTTT. It codes for CASSPRQAEAFF.

This clone occurred many times. The gene calls are TRBV6-5 and TRBJ2-7; D may be TRBD1 (6 bases). The germline V gene has CDR1 MNHEY and CDR2 SVGAGI. The V end was cut by 2 bases, the J end by 3 bases, with 14 bases between. The CDR3 spans 15 residues. CDR3 residues: CASSYDQTQGYEQYF. Written as DNA, the CDR3 is TGTGCCAGCAGTTACGACCAGACACAGGGCTACGAGCAGTACTTC.

The J gene is TRBJ1-2, the V gene TRBV12-3 or TRBV12-4, with 8 bases identical to TRBD1. This CDR3 spans 16 amino acids. V gave up 2 bases and J gave up 10 bases; unmatched junction bases: 15. CDR3 coding DNA: TGTGCCAGCAGTTTAATCTCGCAGGGGGCTTTAGGTGTCTACACCTTC. As protein: CASSLISQGALGVYTF.

This clone was counted at least ten times. A read error may produce the germline difference seen at one junction end. The rearrangement links TRBV10-1 to TRBJ2-2, with 11 bases matching TRBD2. CDR1 WNHNN and CDR2 SYGVQD come from the germline V gene (reference sequence). The CDR3 extends over 14 amino acids. In DNA form, the CDR3 reads TGCGCCAGCAGACTAGCGGGAGACACCGGGGGGCTGTTTTTT. Protein sequence: CASRLAGDTGGLFF.

In the case of this clone: This may be a read error: a much more frequent sequence differs by one nucleotide. The identical CDR3 is also encoded by other nucleotide sequences in the sample. V gene TRBV5-5 combines with J gene TRBJ2-3; D might be TRBD1 (6 bases). Germline V gene sequence: CDR1 SGHKS, CDR2 YYEKEE (reference sequence). Trimming shortened V by 4 bases and J by 2 bases, and 11 bases separated the two germline ends. The CDR3 extends over 14 amino acids. The CDR3 spells CASSPRTDTDTQYF. In nucleotides, the CDR3 is TGTGCCAGCAGCCCCAGGACAGACACAGATACGCAGTATTTT.

The chain employs TRBV28 and TRBJ1-5; tentatively, D is TRBD1 (6 bases). The CDR3 has 15 residues. Germline CDR1 and CDR2: MDHEN and SYDVKM. Trimming left V 6 bases short and J 4 bases short, with 16 bases between. The CDR3 is CASSLQGYRNQPQHF. The CDR3 bases are TGTGCCAGCAGCCTACAGGGCTATAGAAATCAGCCCCAGCATTTT.

The sample holds many counts of this clone. This chain joins TRBV9 and TRBJ2-3; no reliable D call. Between the trimmed V and J ends, which lost 0 bases and 0 bases, there was a span of 8 bases. This CDR3 region has 15 residues. CDR1 is SGDLS, CDR2 YYNGEE, per germline. This CDR3 reads CASSVEGTSTDTQYF. The DNA of the CDR3 is TGTGCCAGCAGCGTAGAGGGTACTAGCACAGATACGCAGTATTTT.

The rearrangement joins TRBV10-2 to TRBJ2-3, with 9 bases lining up with TRBD2. CDR1 and CDR2 from the germline V gene are WSHSY and SAAADI. CDR3 length equals 16 residues. The ends lost 2 bases at V and 11 bases at J; junction bases unmatched: 14. The CDR3 coding sequence is TGCGCCAGCAGTGAGGGCGGACTAGCGTCCCGCAGAGGGCAGTATTTT. Its protein is CASSEGGLASRRGQYF.

This clone was recorded a few times. The conserved final phenylalanine or tryptophan is absent from the CDR3, which likely points to a read error. The V call is TRBV6-1, the J call TRBJ2-5, with D maybe TRBD2 (6 bases). CDR1 and CDR2 (germline): MNHNS, SASEGT. The CDR3 has 13 residues. V lost 7 bases and J 5 bases, leaving 14 bases between the germline ends. CDR3 amino acids: CASIREIAETQYP. Written as DNA, the CDR3 is TGTGCCAGCATACGGGAGATAGCTGAGACCCAGTACCCC.

This rearrangement joins TRBV20-1 to TRBJ1-2, with D hard to call. The CDR3 sequence is 11 residues long. V dropped 0 bases and J dropped 13 bases, with 12 bases sitting between them. CDR1 is DFQATT, CDR2 SNEGSKA, per germline (reference sequence). The CDR3 protein is CSARDTPVFTF. Written as DNA, the CDR3 is TGCAGTGCTAGAGATACACCCGTTTTCACCTTC.

Many counts were recorded for this clone. The chain links TRBV18 to TRBJ1-1; a possible D gene is TRBD1 (6 bases). This CDR3 contains 13 residues. The V and J ends lost 0 bases and 11 bases respectively, with 13 bases between them. Germline CDR1 is KGHSH and CDR2 is LQKENI. CDR3 DNA sequence: TGTGCCAGCTCACCACCCTCGGGGGCGTGGGCTTTCTTT. Its translation is CASSPPSGAWAFF. The whole variable domain, filled in from reference TRBV18 and TRBJ1-1, reads NAGVMQNPRHLVRRRGQEARLRCSPMKGHSHVYWYRQLPEEGLKFMVYLQKENIIDESGMPKERFSAEFPKEGPSILRIQQVVRGDSAAYFCASSPPSGAWAFFGQGTRLTVV.

Ten or more counts support this clone. This may come from a read error, since a much larger clone is one base off. The genes are TRBV6-1 and TRBJ2-7, with 7 bases identical to TRBD1. Unmatched junction bases numbered 4, after V lost 6 bases and J lost 5 bases. The CDR3 runs to 12 residues. The V gene's germline CDR1 is MNHNS and CDR2 SASEGT. The CDR3 sequence is CASSGTAHEQYF. The CDR3, as DNA: TGTGCCAGCAGCGGGACAGCCCACGAGCAGTACTTC.

This clone appeared many times. The CDR3 DNA follows: TGCGCCAGCAGCCAATCGGCGGGGGGGGCGGATACGCAGTATTTT. It specifies CASSQSAGGADTQYF. V is TRBV4-1 and J is TRBJ2-3; 9 positions match TRBD2. V gave up 2 bases and J gave up 6 bases; unmatched junction bases: 6. The CDR3 has 15 residues. Germline lookup yields CDR1 MGHRA and CDR2 YSYEKL.

This clone was seen at least ten times. The same CDR3 can be traced to other DNA sequences in this sample. For the CDR3, the DNA is TGTGCCACCAGCACATCCACGGCGTCAGTCGCCTACAATGAGCAGTTCTTC. It yields the protein CATSTSTASVAYNEQFF. This sequence joins TRBV15 and TRBJ2-1; D unclear. Trimming pared 4 bases from V and 2 bases from J, leaving 18 bases between. This CDR3 is built from 17 residues. Per germline, CDR1 LNHNV and CDR2 YYDKDF (reference sequence).

The chain employs TRBV6-4 and TRBJ2-1; 11 nucleotides agree with TRBD2. Germline CDR1 MRHNA, CDR2 SNTAGT. With V trimmed by 3 bases and J by 6 bases, 1 base remained unmatched. CDR3 size: 14 residues. The CDR3 protein is CASSEGTSGNEQFF. For the CDR3, the DNA is TGTGCCAGCAGTGAGGGGACTAGCGGCAATGAGCAGTTCTTC.

The sample holds many counts of this clone. The V gene is TRBV4-1, the J gene TRBJ1-6, with D possibly matching TRBD1 (5 bases). Germline CDR1 is MGHRA and CDR2 is YSYEKL. With 0 bases removed from V and 3 bases from J, the gap between germline ends came to 15 bases. This CDR3 has 18 residues. The CDR3 is CASSQEKDNEDYNSPLHF. In DNA, the CDR3 is TGCGCCAGCAGCCAAGAAAAGGACAACGAGGACTATAATTCACCCCTCCACTTT.

In this sample, this clone turned up many times. The chain joins TRBV7-2 to TRBJ2-7, with D perhaps matching TRBD1 (6 bases). With 5 bases removed from V and 3 bases from J, the gap between germline ends came to 14 bases. In germline, CDR1 is SGHTA, CDR2 FQGNSA. This CDR3 is 14 amino acids long. CDR3: CASSNRLDSYEQYF. CDR3 nucleotide sequence: TGTGCCAGCAGCAATAGATTGGACAGCTACGAGCAGTACTTC.

This clone was counted many times. The chain links TRBV24-1 to TRBJ1-5; weak D call: TRBD1 (5 bases). V was trimmed by 6 bases and J by 0 bases, leaving 17 bases between them. Germline CDR1 reads KGHDR; CDR2 reads SFDVKD. The CDR3 has 17 residues. CDR3 bases: TGTGCCACCAGTCCCGGGTGGGGGAGGAATAGCAATCAGCCCCAGCATTTT. Its protein is CATSPGWGRNSNQPQHF.

This clone was seen ten or more times. Since a much larger clone is just one base distant, this may be a read error. The chain is built from TRBV20-1 and TRBJ2-3, with D possibly being TRBD1 (5 bases). CDR3 length: 16 residues. CDR1 is DFQATT and CDR2 is SNEGSKA in the germline V gene (reference sequence). The CDR3 DNA sequence: TGCAGTGCTAGCAGGGTTTTCGGGCTTACCACAGATGCGCAGTATTTT. Its translation is CSASRVFGLTTDAQYF.

Comment on this clone: Possible read error: a much larger clone is one base away. The CDR3 DNA reads as TGTGACTGCAAAATCTGGGGGGCTAATGAAAAACTGTTTTTT. Translating it yields CDCKIWGANEKLFF. This sequence joins TRBV30 and TRBJ1-4; possibly TRBD1 for D (5 bases). Germline V gene lookup returns CDR1 GTSNPN and CDR2 SVGIG (reference sequence). This CDR3 is built from 14 residues.

This clone was counted between two and nine times. One end of the junction does not line up with germline, which may come from a read error. J is TRBJ2-2 and V is TRBV6-5, with TRBD2 matching over 7 bases. The CDR3 spans 15 residues. In germline, CDR1 is MNHEY, CDR2 SVGAGI. Here the CDR3 reads CASSYSGTNTRELFF. The CDR3 coding sequence is TGTGCCAGCAGTTACAGCGGGACCAACACCCGGGAGCTTTTTTTT.

The rearrangement joins TRBV20-1 to TRBJ2-4; D is unresolved. V lost 4 bases and J 0 bases, leaving 10 bases between the germline ends. Germline CDR1 is DFQATT and CDR2 is SNEGSKA (reference sequence). The CDR3 totals 14 residues. Here the CDR3 DNA reads TGCAGTGCTATCAAGGATCTAGCCAAAAACATTCAGTACTTC. Amino acid sequence: CSAIKDLAKNIQYF.